This TCR beta chain was sequenced in a study of blood T cell repertoires in COVID-19. Overall study context: COVID-19 samples, acute and convalescent, were from the United States, Italy and Spain. Nucleic acid was either cDNA or gDNA, and it came from T cells, B-cell-depleted T cells, or PBMCs.

In the original workflow: The assay estimated nucleated cells by amplifying reference gene primers. The protocol was immunoSEQ multiplex PCR, while the TCRdb copy is restricted to in-frame clones and leaves out a portion. The V and J calls and clone size come from that table; D and trimming were worked out from the DNA. The table has roughly 42,000 clones, 60% to 80% seen once; the top ten hold approximately 30%. The CDR3 totals 16 residues. Per the germline V gene, CDR1 is LGHNA and CDR2 is YSLEER. Trimming removed 4 bases at V and 5 bases at J, with 18 bases between. The V call is TRBV4-3, the J call TRBJ2-1; perhaps TRBD2 as D (5 bases). This sequence originates from a woman of 80 years or more with acute or convalescent COVID-19. Sequenced material: peripheral blood. CDR3 sequence (DNA): TGCGCCAGCAGCCGAACTAGAGTAAAGGGTGACAATGAGCAGTTCTTC. Translated: CASSRTRVKGDNEQFF.